What follows describes a single T cell receptor (beta chain). Its antigen is unidentified. There are 15 residues in the CDR3. V was clipped by 4 bases and J by 7 bases, with 17 bases between them. CDR1 is SGHAT, CDR2 FQDESV, per germline (reference sequence). The data belong to a study of T cell responses to AZD1222 COVID-19 vaccine. Study-level findings and limits: Unmutated variant regions are reportedly targeted by nearly half of spike-specific TCRs. Vaccine-associated CD4 TCRs spanned spike, dominant at 160-218 and 743-854.

Sequencing was performed with immunoSEQ multiplex PCR; in TCRdb, only in-frame clones are kept and a portion is missing. Of 60,000 to 100,000 clones in the sample, around 87% are singletons; the top ten hold about 22%. This material consisted of peripheral blood, taken on day 0 of AZD1222 vaccination. V usage is TRBV11-1 and J usage is TRBJ2-1; D could derive from TRBD1 or TRBD2 (6 bases each). The TCR sequence derives from an adult in good health. Here the CDR3 reads CASSSGGGITNEQFF. DNA of the CDR3: TGTGCCAGCAGCTCCGGAGGGGGGATAACGAATGAGCAGTTCTTC.